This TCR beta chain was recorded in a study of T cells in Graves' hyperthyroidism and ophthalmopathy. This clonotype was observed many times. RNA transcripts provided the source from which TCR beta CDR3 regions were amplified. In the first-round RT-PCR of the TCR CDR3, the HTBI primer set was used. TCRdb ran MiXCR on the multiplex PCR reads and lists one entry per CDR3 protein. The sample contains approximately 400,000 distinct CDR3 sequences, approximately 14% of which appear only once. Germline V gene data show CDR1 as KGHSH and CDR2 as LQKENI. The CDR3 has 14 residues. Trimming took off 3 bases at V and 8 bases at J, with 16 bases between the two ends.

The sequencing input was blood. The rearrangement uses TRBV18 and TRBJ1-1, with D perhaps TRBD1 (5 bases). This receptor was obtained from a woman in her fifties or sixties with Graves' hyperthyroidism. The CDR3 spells CASSPLDSYLEAFF. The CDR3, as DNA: TGTGCCAGCTCACCTTTAGACAGCTACCTAGAAGCTTTCTTT. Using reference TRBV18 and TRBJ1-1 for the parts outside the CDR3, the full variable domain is NAGVMQNPRHLVRRRGQEARLRCSPMKGHSHVYWYRQLPEEGLKFMVYLQKENIIDESGMPKERFSAEFPKEGPSILRIQQVVRGDSAAYFCASSPLDSYLEAFFGQGTRLTVV.